This T cell receptor beta chain derives from a study of shared clonotypes between healthy human individuals. Turning to the study itself: Donors were a couple of women and a few men aged 18 to 49.

Donors, without exception, were Caucasian adults residing in Nashville, Tennessee. The CDR3 has 13 amino acids. Germline CDR1 reads MNHEY; CDR2 reads SVGAGI. Trimming took off 2 bases at V and 6 bases at J, with 8 bases between the two ends. Sequencing was performed with immunoSEQ multiplex PCR; in TCRdb, only in-frame clones are kept and a portion is missing. The data contain millions of clones, roughly 95% of them seen just once; the ten biggest clones take up 0.13%. The TCR comes from a man aged 18 to 30 in good health. The sequencing input was naive CD4+ T cells sorted from blood. This sample's subset: CD45RA+ positively selected. This chain links TRBV6-5 with TRBJ2-1, with D uncertain. The CDR3 is CASSYGPTNEQFF. The CDR3 coding sequence is TGTGCCAGCAGTTACGGGCCGACCAATGAGCAGTTCTTC.